A single sample gave rise to the 19 T cell receptor beta chains below, sequenced in a study of blood T cell repertoires in COVID-19. Sequencing was performed with immunoSEQ multiplex PCR; in TCRdb, only in-frame clones are kept and a portion is missing. This sample has 250,000 to 300,000 clones, with 85% to 90% found just once. Sequenced sample: peripheral blood. Receptors were obtained from a woman between 35 and 50 years old with acute or convalescent COVID-19.

The chain carries TRBV15 and TRBJ2-7, with 11 bases that match TRBD2. Germline V gene data show CDR1 as LNHNV and CDR2 as YYDKDF (reference sequence). Trimming took 2 bases from V and 7 from J; bases not matched to a gene: 10. The CDR3 contains 16 residues. The CDR3: CATSRTSGGHWGEQYV. In DNA form, the CDR3 reads TGTGCCACCAGCAGAACTAGCGGGGGCCACTGGGGAGAGCAGTACGTC.

The gene calls are TRBV3-1 (or the pseudogene TRBV3-2) and TRBJ1-1; D uncertain. The CDR3 runs to 13 residues. Germline assignment: CDR1 LGHDT and CDR2 YNNKEL (reference sequence). V was shortened by 0 bases and J by 4 bases, with 6 bases between the two germline ends. The CDR3 DNA reads as TGTGCCAGCAGCCAAGAATGGAGCACTGAAGCTTTCTTT. This encodes CASSQEWSTEAFF.

The CDR3 is CSVGSGTDTQYF. DNA of the CDR3: TGCAGCGTTGGTAGCGGCACAGATACGCAGTATTTT. This chain connects TRBV29-1 to TRBJ2-3; TRBD2 is a possible D gene (5 bases). Germline CDR1 is SQVTM and CDR2 is ANQGSEA. The CDR3 consists of 12 residues. The V gene lost 4 bases and the J gene lost 1 base, with 6 bases spanning the gap.

The CDR3 DNA reads TGTGCCAGCAGATCCGGGGGGCCGGCGAACACTGAAGCTTTCTTT. It codes for CASRSGGPANTEAFF. This chain uses TRBV27 with TRBJ1-1; D perhaps matches TRBD1 (6 bases). V was shortened by 6 bases and J by 1 base, with 15 bases between the two germline ends. Germline values: CDR1 MNHEY, CDR2 SMNVEV (reference sequence). This CDR3 comprises 15 residues.

The CDR3 reads CASLRGLKDEKLFF. The CDR3 nucleotides read TGTGCCAGCTTACGGGGACTGAAGGATGAAAAACTGTTTTTT. The chain joins TRBV2 to TRBJ1-4; tentatively, D is TRBD1 (5 bases). With 8 bases removed from V and 6 bases from J, the gap between germline ends came to 16 bases. CDR3 length: 14 amino acids. The germline V gene encodes CDR1 SNHLY and CDR2 FYNNEI. The full variable domain, its missing parts supplied by reference TRBV2 and TRBJ1-4, is EPEVTQTPSHQVTQMGQEVILRCVPISNHLYFYWYRQILGQKVEFLVSFYNNEISEKSEIFDDQFSVERPDGSNFTLKIRSTKLEDSAMYFCASLRGLKDEKLFFGSGTQLSVL.

The J gene is TRBJ2-7, the V gene TRBV7-2; TRBD1 is a possible D gene (6 bases). CDR3 size: 13 residues. Germline V gene lookup returns CDR1 SGHTA and CDR2 FQGNSA. CDR3 coding DNA: TGTGCCAGCAGCTCGGGAAGACAGGACCTGTTGAGGGTC. Protein: CASSSGRQDLLRV.

The chain combines TRBV30 with TRBJ1-6; 12 nucleotides align to TRBD1. The germline V gene encodes CDR1 GTSNPN and CDR2 SVGIG (reference sequence). With 3 bases clipped from V and 9 bases from J, the junction kept 6 bases outside the gene matches. The CDR3 is made up of 15 amino acids. CDR3 DNA sequence: TGTGCCTGGAGAGACGGGACAGGGGGCGGTTCACCCCTCCACTTT. Encoded protein: CAWRDGTGGGSPLHF.

The chain joins TRBV11-2 to TRBJ2-1; 7 bases map to TRBD2. This CDR3 spans 16 amino acids. Germline V gene lookup returns CDR1 SGHAT and CDR2 FQNNGV. Trimming at V came to 3 bases and at J to 4 bases, leaving 9 bases not matched to a gene. The CDR3 DNA reads TGTGCCAGCAGCTTCGGGGGGTCCTTTGAGTACAATGAGCAGTTCTTC. Its translation: CASSFGGSFEYNEQFF.

This chain uses TRBV6-5 with TRBJ1-6; tentatively, D is TRBD1 (5 bases). V was pared by 5 bases and J by 11 bases, with 13 bases between. The CDR3 consists of 13 residues. In germline, CDR1 is MNHEY, CDR2 SVGAGI. CDR3 DNA sequence: TGTGCCAGCAGTCGCCGTGGGGCGCCACCCCTCCACTTT. Protein sequence: CASSRRGAPPLHF.

V gene TRBV9 combines with J gene TRBJ1-6, with D maybe TRBD1 (5 bases). The CDR3 loop spans 15 amino acids. V lost 0 bases, J lost 8 bases, and 12 bases lay in between. Germline CDR1 SGDLS, CDR2 YYNGEE. The CDR3 DNA sequence: TGTGCCAGCAGCGTAGAAGGGCAGGGCTATTCACCCCTCCACTTT. This codes for CASSVEGQGYSPLHF.

The chain employs TRBV18 and TRBJ1-2; TRBD1 agrees at 7 bases. This CDR3 region has 13 residues. Germline V gene data show CDR1 as KGHSH and CDR2 as LQKENI. Trimming removed 6 bases from V and 0 bases from J; junction bases left unmatched: 1. CDR3 nucleotides: TGTGCCAGCTCCCAGGGGGCTAACTATGGCTACACCTTC. This translates into CASSQGANYGYTF.

This clone has a handful of counts. The rearrangement links TRBV6-2 or TRBV6-3 to TRBJ2-1; D is perhaps TRBD2 (6 bases). CDR1 is MNHEY, CDR2 SVGEGT, per germline. V gave up 2 bases and J gave up 5 bases, with 7 bases separating them. The CDR3 is 13 amino acids. CDR3 DNA: TGTGCCAGCAGTTACGGACTAAACAATGAGCAGTTCTTC. Its translation: CASSYGLNNEQFF.

CDR3 sequence reads: CAISGAGREEQYF. The CDR3 nucleotides read TGTGCCATCAGTGGAGCGGGGAGGGAGGAGCAGTACTTC. The V and J genes are TRBV10-3 and TRBJ2-4; 7 bases align to TRBD2. The J segment lost 13 bases and the V segment lost 4 bases, leaving 10 bases of the junction unmatched. The germline V gene encodes CDR1 ENHRY and CDR2 SYGVKD. The CDR3 has 13 residues.

This rearrangement joins TRBV13 to TRBJ2-5, with 7 bases aligning to TRBD2. The CDR3 consists of 17 residues. Germline V CDR1 and CDR2: PRHDT, FYEKMQ (reference sequence). Unmatched junction bases numbered 9, after V lost 1 base and J lost 1 base. Here the CDR3 DNA reads TGTGCCAGCAGCTTAGAAAAGGAGGGCGGGGGCCAAGAGACCCAGTACTTC. It codes for CASSLEKEGGGQETQYF. Filled out from reference TRBV13 and TRBJ2-5, the complete variable domain reads AAGVIQSPRHLIKEKRETATLKCYPIPRHDTVYWYQQGPGQDPQFLISFYEKMQSDKGSIPDRFSAQQFSDYHSELNMSSLELGDSALYFCASSLEKEGGGQETQYFGPGTRLLVL.

This chain uses TRBV13 with TRBJ1-1, with D possibly being TRBD1 (6 bases). Trimming took 4 bases from V and 0 from J, leaving 9 bases between them. This CDR3 has 14 residues. Germline lookup yields CDR1 PRHDT and CDR2 FYEKMQ (reference sequence). CDR3 nucleotide sequence: TGTGCCAGCAGCTCTACAGGGATGAACACTGAAGCTTTCTTT. It yields the protein CASSSTGMNTEAFF.

The rearrangement links TRBV7-3 to TRBJ1-6; 9 bases agree with TRBD1. V gave up 0 bases and J gave up 7 bases; unmatched junction bases: 1. CDR3 length: 15 residues. Looked up from germline, CDR1 is SGHTA and CDR2 is FQGTGA. The CDR3 loop is CASSLTTGGNSPLHF. The CDR3 DNA sequence: TGTGCCAGCAGCTTAACGACAGGGGGAAATTCACCCCTCCACTTT.

The genes are TRBV20-1 and TRBJ1-2, with 9 bases that match TRBD1. Germline trimming cut 3 bases from V and 8 bases from J; bases unmatched to any gene: 10. This CDR3 region has 14 residues. Germline-derived CDR1 and CDR2 are DFQATT and SNEGSKA (reference sequence). The CDR3 protein is CSASAATGGRGYTF. CDR3 bases: TGCAGTGCTAGTGCCGCGACAGGGGGGCGCGGCTACACCTTC.

The chain employs TRBV7-9 and TRBJ2-1; D not resolved. Trimming took off 5 bases at V and 7 bases at J, with 12 bases between the two ends. The CDR3 covers 13 residues. Germline V CDR1 and CDR2: SEHNR, FQNEAQ (reference sequence). DNA for the CDR3: TGTGCCAGCAGCCCTCCGACGCGGAATGAGCAGTTCTTC. Its protein product is CASSPPTRNEQFF.

This clone was found once. V usage is TRBV6-5 and J usage is TRBJ1-2; D not certain. Germline CDR1 and CDR2: MNHEY and SVGAGI. The CDR3 is 14 amino acids. Between the trimmed V and J ends, which lost 6 bases and 6 bases, there was a span of 17 bases. CDR3 in DNA: TGTGCCAGCAGCCACGGCGGGTACGGGAATGGCTACACCTTC. Its protein product is CASSHGGYGNGYTF.